Presented here are 5 T cell receptor beta chains from one specimen sequenced in a study of CD8+CD57+ T cells in acquired aplastic anemia. The use of genomic DNA as template underpinned the TCR beta VDJ and CDR3 profiling. Each CDR3 protein gets one entry after TCRdb re-called the reads with MiXCR. The sample yields about 160,000 distinct CDR3 sequences, around 45% seen once. The specimen was sorted CD4+, CD8+, or CD8+CD57+ T cells (not recorded which) from PBMCs. The receptor set was obtained from a human donor in good health.

The CDR3 nucleotides are TGTGCCATCAGTGAGCCTACCTTAAGGACAGGGATGGGAACCTACAATGAGCAGTTCTTC. Residues: CAISEPTLRTGMGTYNEQFF. This chain uses TRBV10-3 with TRBJ2-1; 8 positions agree with TRBD1. Germline CDR1 reads ENHRY; CDR2 reads SYGVKD. V shed 2 bases and J 2 bases; nucleotides not matched to a gene: 17. The CDR3 runs to 20 residues.

This clonotype was picked up a small number of times. The rearrangement uses TRBV2 and TRBJ2-2, with TRBD1 matching 10 bases. V trimming: 6 bases; J trimming: 6 bases; junction bases outside the gene matches: 1. This CDR3 is 13 amino acids long. Per the germline V gene, CDR1 is SNHLY and CDR2 is FYNNEI. The CDR3 reads CASRDRGAGELFF. The CDR3 bases are TGTGCCAGCAGGGACAGGGGGGCCGGGGAGCTGTTTTTT.

The V and J genes are TRBV11-1 and TRBJ2-7, with D tentatively TRBD1 (6 bases). The germline V gene has CDR1 SGHAT and CDR2 FQDESV (reference sequence). V gave up 4 bases and J gave up 6 bases, with 16 bases separating them. The CDR3 runs to 14 residues. The CDR3 nucleotides read TGTGCCAGCAGCTCCCACAGGGTCCGCGCCGAGCAGTACTTC. Its protein product is CASSSHRVRAEQYF.

Comment on this clonotype: This may stem from a read error, because a much larger clone lies one nucleotide away. V usage is TRBV11-2 and J usage is TRBJ2-1, with 14 bases that match TRBD2. This CDR3 contains 17 residues. The V gene's germline CDR1 is SGHAT and CDR2 FQNNGV. CDR3: CASSTRGLAGGYNGQFF. The CDR3 coding sequence is TGTGCCAGCAGCACCCGAGGACTAGCGGGGGGTTACAATGGGCAGTTCTTC.

This clonotype was recorded many times. The CDR3 is CASSLVSWGQGREQYF. DNA of the CDR3: TGTGCCAGCAGCTTAGTGTCCTGGGGACAGGGGAGGGAGCAGTACTTC. The chain has TRBV7-9 and TRBJ2-7, with TRBD1 matching 10 bases. The CDR3 totals 16 residues. Germline values: CDR1 SEHNR, CDR2 FQNEAQ (reference sequence). Unmatched junction bases numbered 10, after V lost 1 base and J lost 7 bases.